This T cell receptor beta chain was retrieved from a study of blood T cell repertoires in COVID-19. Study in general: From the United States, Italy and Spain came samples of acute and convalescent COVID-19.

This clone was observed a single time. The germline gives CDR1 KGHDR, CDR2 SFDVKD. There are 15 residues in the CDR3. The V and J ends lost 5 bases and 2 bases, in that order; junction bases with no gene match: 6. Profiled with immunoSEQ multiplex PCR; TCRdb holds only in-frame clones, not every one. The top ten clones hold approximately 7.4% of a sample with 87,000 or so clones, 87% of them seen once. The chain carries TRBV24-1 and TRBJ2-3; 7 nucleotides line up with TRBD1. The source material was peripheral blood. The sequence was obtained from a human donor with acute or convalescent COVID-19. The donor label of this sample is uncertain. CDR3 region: CATSVKGASTDTQYF. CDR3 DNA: TGTGCCACCAGTGTCAAGGGGGCATCCACAGATACGCAGTATTTT.